A selection of T cell receptor beta chains follows, all from one sample in a study of blood T cell repertoires in COVID-19. Method: immunoSEQ multiplex PCR; TCRdb's copy keeps in-frame clones and lacks some. The sample holds tens of thousands of clones, roughly 90% seen once. The sequenced sample was peripheral blood. Receptor source: an elderly man with acute or convalescent COVID-19. Each CDR3 is given with its conserved first and last residue. Each record gives: D gene, V gene, J gene, clone size, CDR3 protein, CDR3 DNA. D genes are given only for firm matches. The size field is filled for only some rows; it gives once, few, many or a size class.

d_gene: TRBD2; v_gene: TRBV5-1; j_gene: TRBJ2-7; abundance: .; CDR3aa: CASTLDASGSYEQYF; CDR3nt: TGCGCCAGCACGCTCGACGCTAGCGGCTCCTACGAGCAGTACTTC
d_gene: .; v_gene: TRBV10-3; j_gene: TRBJ1-5; abundance: .; CDR3aa: CAITADRSNQPQHF; CDR3nt: TGTGCCATCACCGCCGACAGATCCAATCAGCCCCAGCATTTT
d_gene: TRBD1; v_gene: TRBV6-6; j_gene: TRBJ2-7; abundance: .; CDR3aa: CASSHRQGDSYEQYF; CDR3nt: TGTGCCAGCAGTCACCGACAGGGTGATTCCTACGAGCAGTACTTC
d_gene: .; v_gene: TRBV6-1; j_gene: TRBJ1-1; abundance: .; CDR3aa: CASSETPYTEAFF; CDR3nt: TGTGCCAGCAGTGAAACTCCATACACTGAAGCTTTCTTT
d_gene: .; v_gene: TRBV7-6; j_gene: TRBJ2-7; abundance: .; CDR3aa: CASSSLAGALYEQYF; CDR3nt: TGTGCCAGCAGCTCCCTGGCGGGGGCCCTCTACGAGCAGTACTTC
d_gene: .; v_gene: TRBV6-2/TRBV6-3; j_gene: TRBJ1-2; abundance: .; CDR3aa: CASSYAKDSVF; CDR3nt: TGTGCCAGCAGTTACGCCAAAGACAGTGTCTTC
d_gene: .; v_gene: TRBV27; j_gene: TRBJ1-2; abundance: .; CDR3aa: CASSRGGSGYGYTF; CDR3nt: TGTGCCAGCAGTCGGGGGGGCTCGGGCTATGGCTACACCTTC
d_gene: .; v_gene: TRBV11-2; j_gene: TRBJ2-3; abundance: .; CDR3aa: CASSVPGADTQYF; CDR3nt: TGTGCCAGCAGCGTACCGGGGGCAGATACGCAGTATTTT
d_gene: TRBD2; v_gene: TRBV15; j_gene: TRBJ2-7; abundance: .; CDR3aa: CATSEGLAGIEQYF; CDR3nt: TGTGCCACCAGCGAGGGACTAGCGGGGATCGAGCAGTACTTC
d_gene: TRBD2; v_gene: TRBV5-1; j_gene: TRBJ2-2; abundance: .; CDR3aa: CARRGGAPNTGELFF; CDR3nt: TGCGCCCGCCGGGGGGGGGCCCCGAACACCGGGGAGCTGTTTTTT
d_gene: TRBD2; v_gene: TRBV19; j_gene: TRBJ2-2; abundance: .; CDR3aa: CASSLLAGGRGTGELFF; CDR3nt: TGTGCCAGTAGTCTACTAGCGGGGGGCAGGGGCACCGGGGAGCTGTTTTTT
d_gene: TRBD1; v_gene: TRBV10-1; j_gene: TRBJ2-7; abundance: .; CDR3aa: CASSSSPGQGAHEQYF; CDR3nt: TGCGCCAGCAGCTCCTCCCCGGGACAGGGGGCCCACGAGCAGTACTTC
d_gene: TRBD1; v_gene: TRBV19; j_gene: TRBJ1-5; abundance: .; CDR3aa: CASSDWTGSNQPQHF; CDR3nt: TGTGCCAGTAGTGACTGGACAGGTAGCAATCAGCCCCAGCATTTT
d_gene: .; v_gene: TRBV9; j_gene: TRBJ1-1; abundance: .; CDR3aa: CASSASADTEAFF; CDR3nt: TGTGCCAGCAGCGCTTCAGCGGACACTGAAGCTTTCTTT
d_gene: .; v_gene: TRBV4-2; j_gene: TRBJ1-6; abundance: .; CDR3aa: CASSQDLLLGLSSYNSPLHF; CDR3nt: TGTGCCAGCAGCCAGGATCTACTACTGGGACTGAGCTCCTATAATTCACCCCTCCACTTT
d_gene: .; v_gene: TRBV5-5; j_gene: TRBJ1-2; abundance: few; CDR3aa: CASSLEGRIGADTF; CDR3nt: TGTGCCAGCAGCTTGGAAGGCAGGATAGGGGCGGACACCTTC
d_gene: .; v_gene: TRBV30; j_gene: TRBJ2-6; abundance: .; CDR3aa: CAWSMSSGANVLTF; CDR3nt: TGTGCCTGGAGTATGAGCTCTGGGGCCAACGTCCTGACTTTC
d_gene: .; v_gene: TRBV5-1; j_gene: TRBJ1-4; abundance: .; CDR3aa: CASSSRPSSTNEKLFF; CDR3nt: TGCGCCAGCAGCTCTCGCCCCAGTTCAACTAATGAAAAACTGTTTTTT
d_gene: .; v_gene: TRBV14; j_gene: TRBJ2-5; abundance: .; CDR3aa: CASSQDWARGETQYF; CDR3nt: TGTGCCAGCAGCCAAGATTGGGCCAGGGGAGAGACCCAGTACTTC
d_gene: .; v_gene: TRBV5-1; j_gene: TRBJ2-1; abundance: .; CDR3aa: CASRRGGGAANEQFF; CDR3nt: TGCGCCAGCAGGCGCGGGGGCGGAGCGGCCAATGAGCAGTTCTTC
d_gene: .; v_gene: TRBV7-8; j_gene: TRBJ1-2; abundance: few; CDR3aa: CASSSRGLWGYTF; CDR3nt: TGTGCCAGCAGCTCCAGGGGTCTTTGGGGCTACACCTTC
d_gene: TRBD2; v_gene: TRBV7-8; j_gene: TRBJ2-2; abundance: .; CDR3aa: CASSLGGGANTGELFF; CDR3nt: TGTGCCAGCAGCCTTGGCGGGGGGGCGAACACCGGGGAGCTGTTTTTT
d_gene: .; v_gene: TRBV7-2; j_gene: TRBJ1-1; abundance: .; CDR3aa: CASRLNRVMNTEAFF; CDR3nt: TGTGCCAGCAGACTTAACAGGGTCATGAACACTGAAGCTTTCTTT
d_gene: .; v_gene: TRBV5-1; j_gene: TRBJ1-4; abundance: .; CDR3aa: CASSEPTGLTNEKLFF; CDR3nt: TGCGCCAGCAGCGAGCCCACAGGGTTAACTAATGAAAAACTGTTTTTT
d_gene: .; v_gene: TRBV12-3/TRBV12-4; j_gene: TRBJ1-3; abundance: .; CDR3aa: CASSLVENTIYF; CDR3nt: TGTGCCAGCAGTTTAGTGGAGAACACCATATATTTT
d_gene: TRBD1; v_gene: TRBV11-2; j_gene: TRBJ1-4; abundance: .; CDR3aa: CASRKGTANEKLFF; CDR3nt: TGTGCCAGCAGGAAAGGGACAGCCAATGAAAAACTGTTTTTT
d_gene: .; v_gene: TRBV18; j_gene: TRBJ2-7; abundance: few; CDR3aa: CASSTDRTYEQYF; CDR3nt: TGTGCCAGCTCAACGGACAGAACCTACGAGCAGTACTTC
d_gene: TRBD1; v_gene: TRBV6-5; j_gene: TRBJ2-7; abundance: .; CDR3aa: CASRRGQGRTYEQYF; CDR3nt: TGTGCCAGCAGACGCGGACAGGGACGCACCTACGAGCAGTACTTC
d_gene: .; v_gene: TRBV10-1; j_gene: TRBJ1-3; abundance: .; CDR3aa: CASSDGNSGNTIYF; CDR3nt: TGCGCCAGCAGTGACGGGAACTCTGGAAACACCATATATTTT
d_gene: .; v_gene: TRBV7-9; j_gene: TRBJ1-2; abundance: .; CDR3aa: CASSPEVAGYTF; CDR3nt: TGTGCCAGCAGCCCCGAGGTTGCCGGCTACACCTTC
d_gene: .; v_gene: TRBV2; j_gene: TRBJ2-1; abundance: .; CDR3aa: CASSRGEYNEQFF; CDR3nt: TGTGCCAGCAGTCGCGGAGAGTACAATGAGCAGTTCTTC
d_gene: TRBD1; v_gene: TRBV18; j_gene: TRBJ2-1; abundance: .; CDR3aa: CASSPRTGGPNEQFF; CDR3nt: TGTGCCAGCTCACCACGGACAGGGGGCCCGAATGAGCAGTTCTTC
d_gene: .; v_gene: TRBV5-5; j_gene: TRBJ2-3; abundance: .; CDR3aa: CASSPEAGTQYF; CDR3nt: TGTGCCAGCAGCCCCGAAGCGGGTACGCAGTATTTT
d_gene: .; v_gene: TRBV19; j_gene: TRBJ1-1; abundance: .; CDR3aa: CASSIEQRLMNTEAFF; CDR3nt: TGTGCCAGTAGTATAGAACAGAGACTAATGAACACTGAAGCTTTCTTT
d_gene: .; v_gene: TRBV2; j_gene: TRBJ1-2; abundance: .; CDR3aa: CASSESGEGYGYTF; CDR3nt: TGTGCCAGCAGTGAATCGGGGGAGGGCTATGGCTACACCTTC
d_gene: .; v_gene: TRBV2; j_gene: TRBJ2-7; abundance: .; CDR3aa: CASSEQGRTYEQYF; CDR3nt: TGTGCCAGCAGTGAGCAGGGGCGAACCTACGAGCAGTACTTC
d_gene: .; v_gene: TRBV5-1; j_gene: TRBJ1-3; abundance: .; CDR3aa: CASSGGDGPPGNTIYF; CDR3nt: TGCGCCAGCAGCGGGGGGGACGGTCCCCCTGGAAACACCATATATTTT
d_gene: .; v_gene: TRBV5-1; j_gene: TRBJ1-1; abundance: .; CDR3aa: CASSLDPGGSTEAFF; CDR3nt: TGCGCCAGCAGCTTGGACCCGGGAGGTAGCACTGAAGCTTTCTTT
d_gene: .; v_gene: TRBV5-6; j_gene: TRBJ1-3; abundance: .; CDR3aa: CASSRTGYSGNTIYF; CDR3nt: TGTGCCAGCAGCAGAACAGGATACTCTGGAAACACCATATATTTT
d_gene: .; v_gene: TRBV5-6; j_gene: TRBJ2-7; abundance: .; CDR3aa: CASSLDPGSYEQYF; CDR3nt: TGTGCCAGCAGCTTGGATCCAGGCTCCTACGAGCAGTACTTC
d_gene: .; v_gene: TRBV6-5; j_gene: TRBJ1-4; abundance: .; CDR3aa: CASSEGTGNEKLFF; CDR3nt: TGTGCCAGCAGCGAGGGAACAGGGAATGAAAAACTGTTTTTT
d_gene: .; v_gene: TRBV7-2; j_gene: TRBJ1-1; abundance: once; CDR3aa: CASSLSAQNTEAFF; CDR3nt: TGTGCCAGCAGCTTGAGTGCGCAGAACACTGAAGCTTTCTTT
d_gene: TRBD1; v_gene: TRBV5-1; j_gene: TRBJ2-5; abundance: .; CDR3aa: CASSLSTGSETQYF; CDR3nt: TGCGCCAGCAGCTTGTCGACAGGGTCAGAGACCCAGTACTTC
d_gene: .; v_gene: TRBV29-1; j_gene: TRBJ2-1; abundance: .; CDR3aa: CSVEDLGGTSKFF; CDR3nt: TGCAGCGTTGAAGATCTGGGAGGAACTTCTAAGTTCTTC
d_gene: TRBD1; v_gene: TRBV6-5; j_gene: TRBJ1-6; abundance: .; CDR3aa: CASTLGQGVQPLHF; CDR3nt: TGTGCCAGCACCCTGGGACAGGGAGTTCAACCCCTCCACTTT
d_gene: TRBD1; v_gene: TRBV6-5; j_gene: TRBJ2-1; abundance: .; CDR3aa: CASNPGGYNEQFF; CDR3nt: TGTGCCAGCAACCCAGGGGGCTACAATGAGCAGTTCTTC
d_gene: TRBD2; v_gene: TRBV15; j_gene: TRBJ2-5; abundance: .; CDR3aa: CATRRLAGVQETQYF; CDR3nt: TGTGCCACCAGGAGGCTAGCGGGGGTTCAAGAGACCCAGTACTTC
d_gene: .; v_gene: TRBV28; j_gene: TRBJ1-5; abundance: .; CDR3aa: CASSFSGLRDTWDQPQHF; CDR3nt: TGTGCCAGCAGTTTTTCGGGGCTCAGGGACACCTGGGATCAGCCCCAGCATTTT